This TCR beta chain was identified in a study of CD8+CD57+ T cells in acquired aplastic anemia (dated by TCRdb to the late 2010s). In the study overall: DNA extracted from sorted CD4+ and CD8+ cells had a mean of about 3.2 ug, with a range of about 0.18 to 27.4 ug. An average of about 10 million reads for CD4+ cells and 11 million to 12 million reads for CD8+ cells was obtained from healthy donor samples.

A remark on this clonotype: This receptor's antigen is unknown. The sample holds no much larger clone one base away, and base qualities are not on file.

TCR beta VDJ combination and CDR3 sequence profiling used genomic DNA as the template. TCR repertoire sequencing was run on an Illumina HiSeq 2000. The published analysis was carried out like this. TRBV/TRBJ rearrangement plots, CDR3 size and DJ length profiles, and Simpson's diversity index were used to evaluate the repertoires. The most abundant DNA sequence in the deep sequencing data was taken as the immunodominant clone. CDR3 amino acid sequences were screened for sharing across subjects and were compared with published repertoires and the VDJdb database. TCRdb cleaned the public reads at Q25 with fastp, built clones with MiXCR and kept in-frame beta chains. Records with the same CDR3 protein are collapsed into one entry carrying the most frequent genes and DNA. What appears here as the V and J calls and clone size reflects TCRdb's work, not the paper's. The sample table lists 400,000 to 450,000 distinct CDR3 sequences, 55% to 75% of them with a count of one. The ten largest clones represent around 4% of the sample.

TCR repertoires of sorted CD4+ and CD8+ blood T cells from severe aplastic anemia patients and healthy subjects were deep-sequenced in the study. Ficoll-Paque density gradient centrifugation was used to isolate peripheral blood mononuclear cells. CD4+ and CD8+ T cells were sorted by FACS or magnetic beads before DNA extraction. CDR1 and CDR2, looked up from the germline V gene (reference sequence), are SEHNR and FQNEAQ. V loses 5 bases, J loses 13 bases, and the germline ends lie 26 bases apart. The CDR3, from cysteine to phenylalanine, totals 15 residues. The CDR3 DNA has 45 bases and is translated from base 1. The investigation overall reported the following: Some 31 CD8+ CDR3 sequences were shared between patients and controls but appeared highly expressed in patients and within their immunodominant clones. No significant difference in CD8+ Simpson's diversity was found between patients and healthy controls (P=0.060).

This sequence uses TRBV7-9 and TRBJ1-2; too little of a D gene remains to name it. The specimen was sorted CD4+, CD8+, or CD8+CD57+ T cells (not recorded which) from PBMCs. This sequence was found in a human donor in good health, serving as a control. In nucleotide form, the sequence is TGTGCCAGCAGCCCGGACCGAAAACCGAGCCAAGACCTCACCTTC. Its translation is CASSPDRKPSQDLTF.